The 24 T cell receptor beta chains in this list originate from one sample, sequenced in a study of CD8+ T cells in alopecia areata. Extracted from the samples, RNA was reverse transcribed into cDNA to serve as the sequencing template. Clones were sequenced by immunoSEQ multiplex PCR, and TCRdb holds only the in-frame ones, with some missing. Of 180,000 or so clones listed, around 49% are singletons. Treatment meaning: oral pan-JAK inhibitor, 5-10 mg twice daily. Material: CD8+ T cells sorted from blood, obtained around week 53, from a patient treated with tofacitinib. These receptors came from a human donor with alopecia areata.

This clone was seen more than once but under ten times. The genes are TRBV5-1 and TRBJ1-4, with TRBD1 as a possible D gene (6 bases). The germline gives CDR1 SGHRS, CDR2 YFSETQ. The CDR3 loop spans 13 amino acids. V lost 6 bases and J lost 4, with 10 bases in between. Here the CDR3 reads CASKEGDNEKLFF. CDR3 sequence (DNA): TGCGCCAGCAAAGAGGGGGATAATGAAAAACTGTTTTTT.

In DNA form, the CDR3 reads TGTGCCAGCAGCTTTAGGACAGGGAACACCGGGGAGCTGTTTTTT. Protein sequence: CASSFRTGNTGELFF. V and J are TRBV7-6 and TRBJ2-2, with 7 bases identical to TRBD1. Germline V gene data show CDR1 as SGHVS and CDR2 as FNYEAQ. The J segment lost 1 base and the V segment lost 3 bases, leaving 2 bases of the junction unmatched. This CDR3 comprises 15 residues.

Only a few counts were recorded for this clone. This rearrangement joins TRBV18 to TRBJ1-2; D may be TRBD1 (5 bases). In germline, CDR1 is KGHSH, CDR2 LQKENI. The CDR3 has 17 amino acids. The V and J ends lost 6 bases and 4 bases respectively, with 24 bases between them. The CDR3: CASSSEGRHFWGYGYTF. The CDR3, as DNA: TGTGCCAGCTCTTCGGAGGGGAGACACTTTTGGGGCTATGGCTACACCTTC.

A few counts support this clone. V and J are TRBV6-5 and TRBJ2-7; 7 nucleotides line up with TRBD1. The CDR3 has 14 residues. Germline CDR1 MNHEY, CDR2 SVGAGI. After removal of 6 bases from V and 5 bases from J, the junction contained 10 bases not matched to a gene. Here the CDR3 reads CASSYDRASHEQYF. The CDR3 DNA follows: TGTGCCAGCAGCTACGACAGGGCTTCCCACGAGCAGTACTTC.

The chain is built from TRBV4-1 and TRBJ2-7; possibly TRBD1 or TRBD2 for D (7 bases each). The CDR3 sequence is 15 residues long. Germline V gene sequence: CDR1 MGHRA, CDR2 YSYEKL. V gave up 1 base and J gave up 3 bases, with 13 bases separating them. This CDR3 is CASSQGGGGGYEQYF. In DNA, the CDR3 is TGCGCCAGCAGCCAAGGGGGAGGGGGCGGCTACGAGCAGTACTTC.

There are a few counts of this clone. V is TRBV15 and J is TRBJ2-5; D call uncertain. The CDR3 contains 16 residues. V was shortened by 4 bases and J by 2 bases, with 17 bases between the two germline ends. Per germline, CDR1 LNHNV and CDR2 YYDKDF (reference sequence). CDR3 residues: CATSKISFGIQETQYF. In DNA form, the CDR3 reads TGTGCCACCAGCAAAATCTCCTTTGGTATACAAGAGACCCAGTACTTC.

This chain links TRBV30 with TRBJ1-1; 9 bases align to TRBD1. The CDR3 length is 13 residues. From germline, CDR1 is GTSNPN and CDR2 SVGIG (reference sequence). Trimming removed 3 bases from V and 7 bases from J; junction bases left unmatched: 6. CDR3: CAWSLTGGIEAFF. The CDR3 DNA follows: TGTGCCTGGAGCCTGACAGGGGGGATTGAAGCTTTCTTT. Full variable domain (missing parts from reference TRBV30 and TRBJ1-1): SQTIHQWPATLVQPVGSPLSLECTVEGTSNPNLYWYRQAAGRGLQLLFYSVGIGQISSEVPQNLSASRPQDRQFILSSKKLLLSDSGFYLCAWSLTGGIEAFFGQGTRLTVV.

V gene TRBV18 combines with J gene TRBJ2-7; 8 bases agree with TRBD1. V trimming: 2 bases; J trimming: 6 bases; junction bases outside the gene matches: 3. Germline V gene data show CDR1 as KGHSH and CDR2 as LQKENI. The length of the CDR3 is 13 residues. The CDR3 protein is CASSPNRGSEQYF. The CDR3 nucleotides are TGTGCCAGCTCACCAAACAGGGGGAGCGAGCAGTACTTC. The full variable domain, with the rest looked up from reference TRBV18 and TRBJ2-7, is NAGVMQNPRHLVRRRGQEARLRCSPMKGHSHVYWYRQLPEEGLKFMVYLQKENIIDESGMPKERFSAEFPKEGPSILRIQQVVRGDSAAYFCASSPNRGSEQYFGPGTRLTVT.

The rearrangement uses TRBV4-1 and TRBJ2-1, with D possibly matching TRBD1 (6 bases). This CDR3 spans 15 amino acids. Trimming took 2 bases from V and 5 from J, leaving 13 bases between them. Looked up from germline, CDR1 is MGHRA and CDR2 is YSYEKL. CDR3 amino acids: CASSQIRDTNNEQFF. CDR3 in DNA: TGCGCCAGCAGCCAAATCCGGGACACCAACAATGAGCAGTTCTTC.

This clone was seen a handful of times. The gene calls are TRBV11-2 and TRBJ2-6; a weak D match, TRBD1 (5 bases). V was shortened by 2 bases and J by 1 base, with 9 bases between the two germline ends. There are 16 residues in the CDR3. Germline loops: CDR1 SGHAT, CDR2 FQNNGV. In DNA, the CDR3 is TGTGCCAGCAGCTTATTGCCAGGGTCTGGGGCCAACGTCCTGACTTTC. It yields the protein CASSLLPGSGANVLTF.

The gene calls are TRBV30 and TRBJ1-2, with TRBD1 as a possible D gene (5 bases). V was pared by 7 bases and J by 2 bases, with 11 bases between. The CDR3 runs to 12 residues. The germline V gene encodes CDR1 GTSNPN and CDR2 SVGIG (reference sequence). The CDR3 region is CAYTGRNYGYTF. CDR3 nucleotide sequence: TGTGCCTACACGGGACGGAACTATGGCTACACCTTC.

This clone appeared a few times. The CDR3 loop is CASSISQDLNYGYTF. In nucleotides, the CDR3 is TGTGCCAGCAGCATCTCCCAGGATCTTAACTATGGCTACACCTTC. This chain links TRBV5-6 with TRBJ1-2; D is uncertain. This CDR3 has 15 residues. Trimming removed 4 bases at V and 1 base at J, with 14 bases between. CDR1 SGHDT and CDR2 YYEEEE come from the germline V gene.

This clone was observed a handful of times. J is TRBJ2-1 and V is TRBV29-1, with D unresolved. Germline V gene lookup returns CDR1 SQVTM and CDR2 ANQGSEA. The CDR3 has 14 amino acids. Trimming took 4 bases from V and 0 from J, leaving 10 bases between them. This CDR3 reads CSVANPGSYNEQFF. The CDR3, as DNA: TGCAGCGTTGCGAATCCGGGCTCCTACAATGAGCAGTTCTTC.

V usage is TRBV5-6 and J usage is TRBJ1-1, with D tentatively TRBD1 (6 bases). V lost 4 bases and J 0 bases, leaving 19 bases between the germline ends. The germline V gene has CDR1 SGHDT and CDR2 YYEEEE. The CDR3 is 17 amino acids. The CDR3 nucleotides are TGTGCCAGCAGCCACCTAACAGGGAGCGGCGTGAACACTGAAGCTTTCTTT. Translated, it gives CASSHLTGSGVNTEAFF.

The chain couples TRBV2 to TRBJ2-5; D possibly corresponds to TRBD1 (5 bases). The CDR3 covers 12 residues. The V gene's germline CDR1 is SNHLY and CDR2 FYNNEI. Trimming took 10 bases from V and 7 from J, leaving 16 bases between them. In DNA, the CDR3 is TGTGCCACTCCGACAGACCTCCGGACCCAGTACTTC. Its protein product is CATPTDLRTQYF. The full variable domain, rest sourced from reference TRBV2 and TRBJ2-5, is EPEVTQTPSHQVTQMGQEVILRCVPISNHLYFYWYRQILGQKVEFLVSFYNNEISEKSEIFDDQFSVERPDGSNFTLKIRSTKLEDSAMYFCATPTDLRTQYFGPGTRLLVL.

The V gene is TRBV6-5, the J gene TRBJ1-1, with a weak D call TRBD1 (6 bases). The CDR3 has 14 amino acids. V was pared by 6 bases and J by 3 bases, with 14 bases between. Germline CDR1 is MNHEY and CDR2 is SVGAGI. The CDR3 DNA sequence: TGTGCCAGCAGCCCTAATACAGGGTACACTGAAGCTTTCTTT. The encoded protein is CASSPNTGYTEAFF.

The table lists this clone with a few counts. The rearrangement uses TRBV11-2 and TRBJ1-4, with D unclear. Per the germline V gene, CDR1 is SGHAT and CDR2 is FQNNGV. Trimming stripped 1 base from V and 6 bases from J, with 3 bases between. The CDR3 runs 12 residues. The CDR3 DNA reads TGTGCCAGCAGCTTAGGCCATGAAAAACTGTTTTTT. Amino acids: CASSLGHEKLFF.

This clone was counted a few times. Other DNA sequences in the sample encode the same CDR3. The gene calls are TRBV4-1 and TRBJ1-1; tentatively, D is TRBD1 (5 bases). CDR3 length equals 13 residues. The germline V and J ends were trimmed by 1 base and 3 bases, with 6 bases remaining between them. In germline, CDR1 is MGHRA, CDR2 YSYEKL. The CDR3 nucleotides are TGCGCCAGCAGCCAAGTAGGGGACACTGAAGCTTTCTTT. Encoded protein: CASSQVGDTEAFF.

This clone was detected only a few times. V and J are TRBV27 and TRBJ1-6, with 7 bases aligning to TRBD1. Germline CDR1 and CDR2: MNHEY and SMNVEV (reference sequence). Trimming cost V 4 bases and J 7 bases; bases outside gene matches: 10. The CDR3 length is 16 residues. The CDR3 coding sequence is TGTGCCAGCAGTTCAATTCCGGGACAGCCAAATTCACCCCTCCACTTT. The encoded protein is CASSSIPGQPNSPLHF.

The chain recombines TRBV4-1 with TRBJ1-1; 7 positions match TRBD1. Unmatched junction bases numbered 5, after V lost 1 base and J lost 0 bases. The CDR3 covers 16 residues. The germline gives CDR1 MGHRA, CDR2 YSYEKL. CDR3 protein: CASSQVQGVMNTEAFF. The CDR3, as DNA: TGCGCCAGCAGCCAAGTCCAGGGGGTCATGAACACTGAAGCTTTCTTT.

This clone was detected only a few times. The rearrangement links TRBV9 to TRBJ2-7; D unclear. CDR3 length equals 14 residues. CDR1 and CDR2 from the germline V gene are SGDLS and YYNGEE. V lost 4 bases and J 4 bases, leaving 15 bases between the germline ends. The CDR3 coding sequence is TGTGCCAGCAGCCCAGAACCCCAGAGATACGAGCAGTACTTC. This sequence encodes CASSPEPQRYEQYF.

V is TRBV5-4 and J is TRBJ2-3, with 10 bases that match TRBD1. Germline lookup yields CDR1 SGHNT and CDR2 YYREEE (reference sequence). V was pared by 4 bases and J by 1 base, with 3 bases of the junction left unmatched. The CDR3 consists of 15 residues. CDR3 coding DNA: TGTGCCAGCAGCCCCGGGACAGGGGGCACAGATACGCAGTATTTT. Translation: CASSPGTGGTDTQYF.

The chain combines TRBV5-6 with TRBJ1-5; no definite D call. Germline lookup yields CDR1 SGHDT and CDR2 YYEEEE. This CDR3 has 15 residues. Between the trimmed V and J ends, which lost 4 bases and 0 bases, there was a span of 11 bases. The CDR3 DNA sequence: TGTGCCAGCAGCGTCGCGGGGTTTAGCAATCAGCCCCAGCATTTT. Amino acids: CASSVAGFSNQPQHF.

The rearrangement uses TRBV4-1 and TRBJ2-5, with D unresolved. There are 13 residues in the CDR3. The ends were cut back, 3 bases at V and 7 bases at J, with 12 bases in the middle. Looked up from germline, CDR1 is MGHRA and CDR2 is YSYEKL. The DNA for the CDR3 is TGCGCCAGCAGCCAGTACACCGGTCTGACCCAGTACTTC. Its protein product is CASSQYTGLTQYF.